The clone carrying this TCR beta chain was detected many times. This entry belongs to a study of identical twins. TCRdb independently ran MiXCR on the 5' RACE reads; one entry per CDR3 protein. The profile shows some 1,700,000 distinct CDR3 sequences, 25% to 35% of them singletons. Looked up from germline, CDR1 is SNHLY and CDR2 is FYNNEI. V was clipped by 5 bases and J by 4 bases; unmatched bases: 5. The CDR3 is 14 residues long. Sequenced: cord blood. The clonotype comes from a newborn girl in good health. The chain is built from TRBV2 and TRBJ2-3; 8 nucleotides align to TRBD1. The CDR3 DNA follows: TGTGCCAGCAGTCCGGACAGGGCTGCAGATACGCAGTATTTT. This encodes CASSPDRAADTQYF.